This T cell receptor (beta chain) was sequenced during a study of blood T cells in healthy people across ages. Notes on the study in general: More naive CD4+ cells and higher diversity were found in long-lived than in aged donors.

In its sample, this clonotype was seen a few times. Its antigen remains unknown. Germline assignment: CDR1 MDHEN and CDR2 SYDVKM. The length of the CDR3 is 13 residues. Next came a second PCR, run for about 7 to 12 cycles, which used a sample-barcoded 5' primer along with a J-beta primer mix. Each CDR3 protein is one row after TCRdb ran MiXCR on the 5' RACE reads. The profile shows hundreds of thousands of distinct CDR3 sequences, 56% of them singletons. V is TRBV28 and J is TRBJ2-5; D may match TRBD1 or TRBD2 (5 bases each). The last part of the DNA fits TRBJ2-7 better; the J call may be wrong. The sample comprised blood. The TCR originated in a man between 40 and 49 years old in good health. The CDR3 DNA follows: TGTGCCAGCAACTTAGGGACGACGGCCGAGCAGTACTTC. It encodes CASNLGTTAEQYF.